This entry lists 20 T cell receptor beta chains sequenced from one sample in a study of beta chain bispecific antibodies for T cell cancers. General study points: The leukemia cells, rather than normal T cells, gave most of the targeted TRBV signal.

TCRdb recomputed calls from the 5' RACE reads with MiXCR, one row per CDR3 protein. The profile covers tens of thousands of distinct CDR3 sequences, with 2.6% appearing a single time and under 35% taken by the ten largest. These receptors lack a known antigen. Blood mononuclear cells were expanded for 2 to 3 days using either OKT3 anti-CD3 antibody or CD3/CD28 beads. The specimen sequenced was healthy donor T cells cultured with leukemia cells. The source is a human donor in good health. Some clones in this sample may be carry-over from other donors' samples.

This clonotype was detected many times. The chain's CDR3 is CASSFGPGSYEQYF. CDR3 coding DNA: TGTGCCAGCAGTTTCGGTCCTGGCTCCTACGAGCAGTACTTC. The chain carries TRBV27 and TRBJ2-7; D is undetermined. The CDR3 has 14 amino acids. Germline CDR1 MNHEY, CDR2 SMNVEV (reference sequence). V lost 3 bases to trimming and J lost 0 bases, with 9 bases between them.

This clonotype occurred many times. The CDR3 here is CASTEMEVDRGGTEAFF. CDR3 nucleotide sequence: TGCGCCAGCACCGAAATGGAGGTGGACAGGGGAGGGACTGAAGCTTTCTTT. V gene TRBV23-1 combines with J gene TRBJ1-1; 9 positions match TRBD1. TRBV23-1 is sorted into the ORF group, with uncertain function. There are 17 residues in the CDR3. J was trimmed by 5 bases and V by 7 bases; bases with no gene match: 17.

This clonotype was detected ten times or more. The V gene is TRBV20-1, the J gene TRBJ2-7; possibly TRBD1 or TRBD2 for D (6 bases each). Trimming pared 2 bases from V and 4 bases from J, leaving 18 bases between. CDR1 and CDR2 (germline): DFQATT, SNEGSKA (reference sequence). This CDR3 spans 15 amino acids. DNA of the CDR3: TGCAGTGCTAGACCCCGAGGGGGAGGTTATTACGAGCAGTACTTC. Protein sequence: CSARPRGGGYYEQYF.

This clonotype was seen at least ten times. The CDR3 loop is CASSRYSYEQYF. CDR3 coding DNA: TGTGCCAGCAGCCGATACTCCTACGAGCAGTACTTC. This chain uses TRBV3-1 with TRBJ2-7; D call uncertain. In germline, CDR1 is LGHDT, CDR2 YNNKEL (reference sequence). The CDR3 spans 12 residues. V shed 4 bases and J shed 0 bases, with 4 bases lying between them.

This clonotype was picked up many times. The CDR3 loop reads CASSLDRMGSYNEQFF. DNA for the CDR3: TGCGCCAGCAGCTTGGATCGCATGGGCTCCTACAATGAGCAGTTCTTC. The chain has TRBV5-1 and TRBJ2-1; no clear D. The germline gives CDR1 SGHRS, CDR2 YFSETQ. With 0 bases removed from V and 0 bases from J, the gap between germline ends came to 10 bases. This CDR3 comprises 16 residues.

This clonotype was counted many times. The chain links TRBV27 to TRBJ2-7; D is unresolved. Trimming stripped 8 bases from V and 3 bases from J, with 11 bases between. This CDR3 contains 12 residues. From germline, CDR1 is MNHEY and CDR2 SMNVEV (reference sequence). The CDR3 sequence: CASWKSSYEQYF. DNA for the CDR3: TGTGCCAGCTGGAAGAGTAGCTACGAGCAGTACTTC.

This clonotype was seen more than once but under ten times. The V call is TRBV7-9, the J call TRBJ1-1; D remains unclear. Germline V CDR1 and CDR2: SEHNR, FQNEAQ (reference sequence). V was shortened by 3 bases and J by 7 bases, with 9 bases between the two germline ends. The CDR3 runs 12 residues. In nucleotides, the CDR3 is TGTGCCAGCAGCTTTAGCCAGTTTGAAGCTTTCTTT. Translating it yields CASSFSQFEAFF.

This clonotype was observed many times. Here the CDR3 reads CASSRPSQTNNEQFF. The DNA of the CDR3 is TGTGCCAGCAGCCGACCCTCACAGACTAACAATGAGCAGTTCTTC. The chain recombines TRBV6-2 or TRBV6-3 with TRBJ2-1; tentatively, D is TRBD2 (5 bases). The CDR3 is 15 amino acids. Trimming removed 6 bases at V and 5 bases at J, with 17 bases between. Germline V CDR1 and CDR2: MNHEY, SVGEGT.

In this sample, this clonotype turned up many times. The rearrangement joins TRBV20-1 to TRBJ2-5, with 8 bases aligning to TRBD1. CDR1 DFQATT and CDR2 SNEGSKA come from the germline V gene (reference sequence). Germline trimming cut 6 bases from V and 4 bases from J; bases unmatched to any gene: 4. The CDR3 length is 12 residues. The CDR3 sequence is CSARTGGETQYF. The CDR3 region has the DNA TGCAGTGCCAGAACAGGGGGAGAGACCCAGTACTTC.

The table lists this clonotype with many counts. V usage is TRBV5-5 and J usage is TRBJ2-1; tentative D call: TRBD2 (5 bases). Germline V gene lookup returns CDR1 SGHKS and CDR2 YYEKEE (reference sequence). The CDR3 loop spans 15 amino acids. V lost 4 bases and J 6 bases, leaving 17 bases between the germline ends. The CDR3 protein is CASSQDWFEGNEQFF. The CDR3 DNA reads TGTGCCAGCAGCCAAGATTGGTTTGAGGGCAATGAGCAGTTCTTC.

In its sample, this clonotype was seen a few times. The genes are TRBV10-3 and TRBJ1-2; a possible D gene is TRBD1 (5 bases). V was cut by 8 bases and J by 2 bases, with 12 bases left in between. Germline assignment: CDR1 ENHRY and CDR2 SYGVKD. The CDR3 runs 13 residues. For the CDR3, the DNA is TGTGCCATCGGTCCGACAGCGAACTATGGCTACACCTTC. Translating it yields CAIGPTANYGYTF.

In its sample, this clonotype was seen many times. The CDR3 DNA reads TGTGCCAGCAGCGACAGGGGCCTGTCGAATGAGCAGTTCTTC. This sequence encodes CASSDRGLSNEQFF. This sequence joins TRBV9 and TRBJ2-1; 7 nucleotides match TRBD1. Germline V gene data show CDR1 as SGDLS and CDR2 as YYNGEE. The junction had 7 bases not matched to a gene; V was cut back by 3 bases and J by 7 bases. This CDR3 has 14 amino acids.

The table lists this clonotype with many counts. The V gene is TRBV4-1, the J gene TRBJ2-7; 12 nucleotides match TRBD1. J gave up 7 bases and V 3 bases, and 7 bases lay outside the gene matches. Germline CDR1 and CDR2: MGHRA and YSYEKL. The CDR3 has 15 amino acids. CDR3: CASSHGGQGAQEQYF. DNA of the CDR3: TGCGCCAGCAGCCACGGGGGACAGGGGGCTCAGGAGCAGTACTTC.

This clonotype was recorded at least ten times. The rearrangement joins TRBV6-6 to TRBJ1-4; no definite D call. This CDR3 has 15 residues. V lost 0 bases and J 6 bases, leaving 11 bases between the germline ends. Germline V gene lookup returns CDR1 MNHNY and CDR2 SVGAGI (reference sequence). The CDR3 here is CASSYSDGRDEKLFF. CDR3 in DNA: TGTGCCAGCAGTTACTCGGACGGGCGGGATGAAAAACTGTTTTTT.

This clonotype was seen at least ten times. The chain is built from TRBV6-1 and TRBJ2-7; D is possibly TRBD1 (5 bases). The CDR3 length is 12 residues. Trimming took 10 bases from V and 1 from J, leaving 11 bases between them. In germline, CDR1 is MNHNS, CDR2 SASEGT. The CDR3 is CAIRQKSYEQYF. The CDR3 DNA reads as TGTGCCATCCGACAGAAATCCTACGAGCAGTACTTC.

This clonotype was recorded at least ten times. The V call is TRBV10-2, the J call TRBJ1-4; D might be TRBD1 (6 bases). The germline V gene encodes CDR1 WSHSY and CDR2 SAAADI. The CDR3 loop spans 15 amino acids. The V end was cut by 2 bases, the J end by 8 bases, with 15 bases between. This CDR3 reads CASSETNRVEEKLFF. Here the CDR3 DNA reads TGCGCCAGCAGTGAGACAAACAGGGTTGAAGAAAAACTGTTTTTT.

This clonotype is categorized as medium-sized. The chain combines TRBV5-1 with TRBJ1-1; TRBD1 agrees at 8 bases. The CDR3 sequence is 14 residues long. Germline V gene sequence: CDR1 SGHRS, CDR2 YFSETQ. V was clipped by 6 bases and J by 1 base; unmatched bases: 5. CDR3 in DNA: TGCGCCAGCAACGGACAGGGTTCGAACACTGAAGCTTTCTTT. Translated: CASNGQGSNTEAFF.

This clonotype appeared many times. The V and J genes are TRBV7-8 and TRBJ1-5; weak D call: TRBD1 (6 bases). This CDR3 is 14 amino acids long. CDR1 is SGHVS, CDR2 FQNEAQ, per germline. Trimming stripped 10 bases from V and 3 bases from J, with 16 bases between. CDR3 loop: CAIGVRQDNQPQHF. The CDR3 region has the DNA TGTGCCATCGGCGTAAGACAGGACAATCAGCCCCAGCATTTT.

The sample holds many counts of this clonotype. V is TRBV7-6 and J is TRBJ1-1; TRBD1 is a possible D gene (5 bases). The CDR3 contains 16 residues. The V gene's germline CDR1 is SGHVS and CDR2 FNYEAQ. V lost 5 bases, J lost 3 bases, and 19 bases lay in between. This chain's CDR3 is CASSDWSGAGDTEAFF. The CDR3 DNA is TGTGCCAGCAGCGACTGGAGCGGGGCCGGGGACACTGAAGCTTTCTTT.

This clonotype was seen at least ten times. The rearrangement links TRBV4-2 to TRBJ2-2, with 10 positions matching TRBD1. The germline V gene encodes CDR1 LGHNA and CDR2 YNFKEQ. With V trimmed by 1 base and J by 3 bases, 2 bases remained unmatched. The CDR3 is made up of 16 amino acids. The CDR3 coding sequence is TGTGCCAGCAGCCAAGTAGGGACAGGGGACACCGGGGAGCTGTTTTTT. It is translated as CASSQVGTGDTGELFF.